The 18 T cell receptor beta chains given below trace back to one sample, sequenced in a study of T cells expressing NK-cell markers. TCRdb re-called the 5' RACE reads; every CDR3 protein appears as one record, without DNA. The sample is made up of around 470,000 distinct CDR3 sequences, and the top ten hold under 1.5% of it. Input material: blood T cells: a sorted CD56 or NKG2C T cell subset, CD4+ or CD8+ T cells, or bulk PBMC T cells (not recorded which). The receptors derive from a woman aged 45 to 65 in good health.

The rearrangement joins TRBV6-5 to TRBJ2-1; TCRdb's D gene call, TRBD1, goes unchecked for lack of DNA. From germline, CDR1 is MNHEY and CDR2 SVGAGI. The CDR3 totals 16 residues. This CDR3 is CASSYPRGQGYNEQFF.

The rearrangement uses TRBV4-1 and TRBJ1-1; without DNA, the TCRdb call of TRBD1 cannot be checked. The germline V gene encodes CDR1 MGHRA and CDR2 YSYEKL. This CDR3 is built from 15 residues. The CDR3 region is CASSQGTGMRTEAFF.

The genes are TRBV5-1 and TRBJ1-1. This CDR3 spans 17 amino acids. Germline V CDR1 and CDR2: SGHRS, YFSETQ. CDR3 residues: CASSLDGQVFMNTEAFF.

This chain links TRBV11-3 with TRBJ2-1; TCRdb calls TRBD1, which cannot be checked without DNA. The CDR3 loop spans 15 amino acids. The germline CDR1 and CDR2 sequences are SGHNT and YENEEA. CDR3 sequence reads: CASSSGGTRYNEQFF.

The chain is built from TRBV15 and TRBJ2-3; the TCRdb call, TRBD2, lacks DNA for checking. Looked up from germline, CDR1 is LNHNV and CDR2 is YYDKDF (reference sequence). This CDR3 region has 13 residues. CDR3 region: CATRGRSTDTQYF.

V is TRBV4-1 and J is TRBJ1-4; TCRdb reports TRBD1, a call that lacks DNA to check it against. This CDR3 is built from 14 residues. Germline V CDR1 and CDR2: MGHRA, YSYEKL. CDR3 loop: CASALGGWNEKLFF.

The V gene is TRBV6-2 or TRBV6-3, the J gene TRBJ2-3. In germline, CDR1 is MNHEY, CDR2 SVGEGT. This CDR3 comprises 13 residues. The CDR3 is CASRRVGADTQYF.

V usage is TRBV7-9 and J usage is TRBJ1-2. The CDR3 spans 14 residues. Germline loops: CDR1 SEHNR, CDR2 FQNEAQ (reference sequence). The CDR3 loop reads CASSLASVLYGYTF.

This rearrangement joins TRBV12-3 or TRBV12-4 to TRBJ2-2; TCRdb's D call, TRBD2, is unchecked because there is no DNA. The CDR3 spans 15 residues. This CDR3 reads CASSHGLGGAGELFF.

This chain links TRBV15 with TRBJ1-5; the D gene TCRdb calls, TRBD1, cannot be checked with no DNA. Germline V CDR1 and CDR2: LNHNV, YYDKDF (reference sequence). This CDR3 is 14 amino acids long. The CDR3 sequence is CATSKGTGGKPQHF.

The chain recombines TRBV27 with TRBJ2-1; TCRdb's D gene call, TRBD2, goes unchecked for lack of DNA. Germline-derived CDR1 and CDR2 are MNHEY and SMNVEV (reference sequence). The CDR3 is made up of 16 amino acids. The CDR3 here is CASSASRGASTGEQFF.

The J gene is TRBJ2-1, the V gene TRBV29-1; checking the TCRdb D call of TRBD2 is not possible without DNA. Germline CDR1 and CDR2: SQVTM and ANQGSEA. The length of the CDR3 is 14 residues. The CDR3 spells CSVSPGLAGGEQFF.

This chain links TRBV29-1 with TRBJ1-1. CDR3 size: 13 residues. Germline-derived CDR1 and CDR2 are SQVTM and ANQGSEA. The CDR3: CSVEMGVVVEAFF.

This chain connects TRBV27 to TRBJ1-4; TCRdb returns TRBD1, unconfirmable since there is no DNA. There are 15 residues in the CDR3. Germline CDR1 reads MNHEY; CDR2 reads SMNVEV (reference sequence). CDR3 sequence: CASRTRDGFNEKLFF. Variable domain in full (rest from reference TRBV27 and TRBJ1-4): EAQVTQNPRYLITVTGKKLTVTCSQNMNHEYMSWYRQDPGLGLRQIYYSMNVEVTDKGDVPEGYKVSRKEKRNFPLILESPSPNQTSLYFCASRTRDGFNEKLFFGSGTQLSVL.

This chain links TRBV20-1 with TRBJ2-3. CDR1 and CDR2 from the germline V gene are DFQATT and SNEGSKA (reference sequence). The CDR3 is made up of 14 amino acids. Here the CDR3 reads CSAPDLSIPDTQYF.

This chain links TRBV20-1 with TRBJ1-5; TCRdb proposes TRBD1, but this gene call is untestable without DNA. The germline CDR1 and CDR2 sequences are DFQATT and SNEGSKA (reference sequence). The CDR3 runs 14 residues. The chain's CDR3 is CSAETGAPNQPQHF.

CDR3 in amino acids: CASSEMGEVQETQYF. J is TRBJ2-5 and V is TRBV6-1; lacking DNA, the TRBD2 call made by TCRdb goes unchecked. CDR1 is MNHNS and CDR2 is SASEGT in the germline V gene. This CDR3 contains 15 residues.

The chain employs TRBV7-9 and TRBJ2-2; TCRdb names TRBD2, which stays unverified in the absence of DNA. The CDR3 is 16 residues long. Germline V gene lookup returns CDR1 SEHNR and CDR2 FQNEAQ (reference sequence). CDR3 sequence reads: CASSYTSGMNTGELFF.